One and the same sample provided the 3 T cell receptor beta chains below, sequenced in a study of PD-1 blockade in mismatch repair-deficient tumors. Some clones are missing from TCRdb's copy, which holds only in-frame ones; the method was immunoSEQ multiplex PCR. The data contain over 60,000 clones, around 88% of them singletons. The material sequenced was peripheral blood, taken 52 weeks after starting pembrolizumab. All receptors come from an adult with mismatch repair-deficient cancer.

V usage is TRBV7-5 and J usage is TRBJ2-7; the tabulated D call, TRBD1, remains unverified against the DNA. TRBV7-5 is an annotated pseudogene. This CDR3 has 19 amino acids. The CDR3 reads CARSLDRGYSGETSYEQYF. CDR3 nucleotide sequence: TGTGCCAGAAGCTTGGACAGGGGCTATAGCGGGGAAACCTCCTACGAGCAGTACTTC.

The V gene is TRBV2, the J gene TRBJ2-5; 8 bases are a match to TRBD2. The CDR3 has 14 amino acids. Looked up from germline, CDR1 is SNHLY and CDR2 is FYNNEI. V gave up 2 bases and J gave up 4 bases; unmatched junction bases: 3. In nucleotides, the CDR3 is TGTGCCAGCAGTGAAATCCTAGCGGGAGAGACCCAGTACTTC. Translated, it gives CASSEILAGETQYF.

The DNA of the CDR3 is TGTGCCAGCAGCTTAGGACGGGGCTATGGCTACACCTTC. Protein sequence: CASSLGRGYGYTF. J is TRBJ1-2 and V is TRBV7-2; D uncertain. Germline values: CDR1 SGHTA, CDR2 FQGNSA. The CDR3 spans 13 residues. V lost 1 base and J 4 bases, leaving 7 bases between the germline ends. The whole variable domain, remainder taken from reference TRBV7-2 and TRBJ1-2, is GAGVSQSPSNKVTEKGKDVELRCDPISGHTALYWYRQSLGQGLEFLIYFQGNSAPDKSGLPSDRFSAERTGGSVSTLTIQRTQQEDSAVYLCASSLGRGYGYTFGSGTRLTVV.